Presented here are 5 T cell receptor beta chains from one specimen sequenced in a study of blood T cell repertoires in COVID-19. Sequenced by immunoSEQ multiplex PCR; TCRdb stores in-frame clones only, minus some. Of hundreds of thousands of clones detected, approximately 88% appear once; the ten largest clones hold 10% to 15%. The source material was peripheral blood. The source is a woman aged 45-60 years with COVID-19, enrolled during active disease.

The chain carries TRBV11-2 and TRBJ2-2, with 7 positions matching TRBD1. Germline-derived CDR1 and CDR2 are SGHAT and FQNNGV. Trimming removed 6 bases from V and 4 bases from J; junction bases left unmatched: 11. CDR3 size: 16 residues. The CDR3 sequence: CASSRRGQPSTGELFF. DNA of the CDR3: TGTGCCAGCAGTCGTCGGGGACAGCCAAGCACCGGGGAGCTGTTTTTT.

The chain has TRBV29-1 and TRBJ2-7; tentatively, D is TRBD1 (5 bases). The ends were cut back, 0 bases at V and 6 bases at J, with 21 bases in the middle. The CDR3 loop spans 16 amino acids. Looked up from germline, CDR1 is SQVTM and CDR2 is ANQGSEA. The CDR3 loop reads CSVEDPTPHSGPEQYF. CDR3 bases: TGCAGCGTTGAAGATCCCACCCCTCATTCAGGGCCCGAGCAGTACTTC.

The V call is TRBV4-2, the J call TRBJ1-2, with 7 bases identical to TRBD1. With 4 bases clipped from V and 3 bases from J, the junction kept 8 bases outside the gene matches. The length of the CDR3 is 15 residues. Germline V gives CDR1 LGHNA, CDR2 YNFKEQ. CDR3 DNA sequence: TGTGCCAGCAGCCGAGAGGGACAGTTCCACTATGGCTACACCTTC. It yields the protein CASSREGQFHYGYTF.

This rearrangement joins TRBV7-9 to TRBJ2-7, with 7 bases fitting TRBD1. CDR3 length: 13 residues. J was trimmed by 6 bases and V by 5 bases; bases with no gene match: 7. Germline V gene data show CDR1 as SEHNR and CDR2 as FQNEAQ (reference sequence). CDR3 sequence reads: CASSIGGRGEQYF. In DNA form, the CDR3 reads TGTGCCAGCAGCATAGGGGGCAGGGGCGAGCAGTACTTC.

The chain links TRBV19 to TRBJ1-1, with D perhaps matching TRBD1 (5 bases). The germline gives CDR1 LNHDA, CDR2 SQIVND (reference sequence). The CDR3 loop spans 13 amino acids. Trimming shortened V by 3 bases and J by 6 bases, and 11 bases separated the two germline ends. In DNA form, the CDR3 reads TGTGCCAGTAGTATGGGGGGGACGCCTGAAGCTTTCTTT. It specifies CASSMGGTPEAFF.